The clone carrying this T cell receptor (beta chain) has ten or more counts. Original data processing: Built for papillary thyroid cancer, a distant-metastasis classifier drew on CDR3 differences across clinicopathological groups. TCRdb re-called the PCR reads through MiXCR. TCRdb's processing, not the authors', yielded these V and J calls. The repertoire holds 15,000 to 20,000 clones, with about 20% as singletons. The entire patient cohort was treatment-naive prior to thyroid surgery. Germline CDR1 and CDR2: LGHNT and FRNRAP. The CDR3 has 11 amino acids. Trimming took 5 bases from V and 3 from J, leaving 5 bases between them. The sample originates from a study of metastatic and nonmetastatic thyroid tumors.

Sequences were obtained from tumor tissue. The genes are TRBV12-5 and TRBJ2-7; weak D call: TRBD2 (5 bases). The source is a male donor with papillary thyroid cancer or a benign thyroid nodule (not recorded which). Some clones in this sample may be carry-over from other donors' samples. Written as DNA, the CDR3 is TGTGCTAGTGGTAGCGGCTACGAGCAGTACTTC. This translates into CASGSGYEQYF.